This entry lists 8 T cell receptor beta chains sequenced from one sample in a study of blood T cell repertoires in COVID-19. Method: immunoSEQ multiplex PCR; TCRdb's copy keeps in-frame clones and lacks some. The data show some 130,000 clones, about 72% seen once. Sample: peripheral blood. Every receptor here comes from a woman between 65 and 79 years old with acute or convalescent COVID-19.

V is TRBV28 and J is TRBJ1-1; TRBD1 matches at 8 bases. The CDR3 sequence is 15 residues long. The J segment lost 7 bases and the V segment lost 6 bases, leaving 13 bases of the junction unmatched. Germline CDR1 and CDR2: MDHEN and SYDVKM. The CDR3 sequence: CASRLIDRGRGEAFF. The CDR3 nucleotides are TGTGCCAGCAGACTTATCGACAGGGGCCGGGGTGAAGCTTTCTTT.

The chain combines TRBV10-3 with TRBJ2-5; D perhaps matches TRBD2 (6 bases). Germline CDR1 ENHRY, CDR2 SYGVKD. Trimming took off 5 bases at V and 1 base at J, with 11 bases between the two ends. This CDR3 contains 14 residues. CDR3 bases: TGTGCCATCAGTCCGCGGGAAGGCCAAGAGACCCAGTACTTC. Its translation: CAISPREGQETQYF.

This clone came up once. CDR3 in DNA: TGCAGTGCTAGAGGACAGCTCGAGCAGTACTTC. This codes for CSARGQLEQYF. The chain recombines TRBV20-1 with TRBJ2-7; TRBD1 might be the D (5 bases). Germline V lookup: CDR1 DFQATT, CDR2 SNEGSKA (reference sequence). CDR3 length: 11 residues. The V gene lost 1 base and the J gene lost 6 bases, with 7 bases spanning the gap.

This sequence joins TRBV19 and TRBJ1-4; 7 bases align to TRBD1. J lost 7 bases, V lost 5 bases, and 4 bases had no gene match. The germline V gene has CDR1 LNHDA and CDR2 SQIVND (reference sequence). The CDR3 runs to 13 residues. CDR3 coding DNA: TGTGCCAGTAGTGACAGGGTGAGTGAAAAACTGTTTTTT. Its protein product is CASSDRVSEKLFF.

The chain has TRBV3-1 (or the pseudogene TRBV3-2) and TRBJ2-2, with 9 bases matching TRBD2. The CDR3 consists of 17 residues. The trim removed 3 bases at V and 8 bases at J, leaving 13 bases unmatched. Germline V CDR1 and CDR2: LGHDT, YNNKEL (reference sequence). The CDR3 coding sequence is TGTGCCAGCAGCCACGAGGCCGCGGGGGGGCCGTATGGGGAGCTGTTTTTT. This sequence encodes CASSHEAAGGPYGELFF.

This clone was seen a few times. The V and J genes are TRBV5-1 and TRBJ1-6; TRBD1 aligns across 9 bases. V lost 4 bases to trimming and J lost 9 bases; unmatched junction nucleotides: 11. The germline V gene has CDR1 SGHRS and CDR2 YFSETQ. This CDR3 has 16 residues. The CDR3 protein is CASSESSGTGRSPLHF. The CDR3 DNA sequence: TGCGCCAGCAGCGAATCCTCCGGGACAGGGCGTTCACCCCTCCACTTT.

This clone appeared a few times. V usage is TRBV12-3 or TRBV12-4 and J usage is TRBJ2-7, with 7 positions matching TRBD1. With V trimmed by 6 bases and J by 3 bases, 2 bases remained unmatched. There are 12 residues in the CDR3. The CDR3 DNA is TGTGCCAGCAGGTCAGGGGGCTACGAGCAGTACTTC. As protein: CASRSGGYEQYF.

The table lists this clone with a count of one. V is TRBV10-1 and J is TRBJ2-2, with 10 positions matching TRBD1. The CDR3 runs to 17 residues. The V segment lost 4 bases and the J segment 5 bases; nucleotides outside the gene matches: 10. The germline gives CDR1 WNHNN, CDR2 SYGVQD (reference sequence). CDR3 DNA: TGCGCCAGCAGTGGCAGGAGGGACAGGGGAGTAACCGGGGAGCTGTTTTTT. This encodes CASSGRRDRGVTGELFF.